This entry features one T cell receptor beta chain sequence. Since a much larger clone is just one base distant, this may be a read error. Next came a second PCR, run for about 7 to 12 cycles, which used a sample-barcoded 5' primer along with a J-beta primer mix. TCRdb recomputed calls from the 5' RACE reads with MiXCR, one row per CDR3 protein. The data contain 750,000 to 1,000,000 distinct CDR3 sequences, 25% to 30% of them singletons. Trimming took 6 bases from V and 13 from J, leaving 24 bases between them. Germline CDR1 reads LNHNV; CDR2 reads YYDKDF (reference sequence). The CDR3 has 14 residues. This sample stems from a study of blood T cells in healthy people across ages. The same sample was also used in a study of T cells of mothers and their children.

The chain recombines TRBV15 with TRBJ2-5; a possible D gene is TRBD1 (6 bases). The receptor was isolated from a middle-aged woman in good health. Source material: blood. The CDR3, as DNA: TGTGCCACCAGGGTCAGACAGGATTCCTACGAGCGGTACTTC. Amino acids: CATRVRQDSYERYF.